The clone carrying this T cell receptor beta chain has only a few counts. Its target is not known. J gave up 0 bases and V 1 base, and 3 bases lay outside the gene matches. The germline V gene has CDR1 SQVTM and CDR2 ANQGSEA. This CDR3 is built from 15 residues. TCRdb reprocessed the 5' RACE reads via MiXCR and lists one record per CDR3 protein. The sample comprises just under 650,000 distinct CDR3 sequences, under 8.5% of which are singletons, and less than 2% rests with the top ten. The sample belongs to a study of identical twins. Study-level points and caveats: Fewer insertions characterized abundant cord blood beta clonotypes, whereas memory repertoires showed none.

Separately, the same data were catalogued under a study of yellow fever vaccine responses in identical twins.

The sequence came from a young woman in good health. Sequencing was carried out using PBMCs. The gene calls are TRBV29-1 and TRBJ2-1, with 7 bases lining up with TRBD2. The CDR3 sequence is CSVEGREYSYNEQFF. The CDR3 DNA sequence: TGCAGCGTTGAAGGGCGGGAGTACTCCTACAATGAGCAGTTCTTC.